A selection of T cell receptor beta chains follows, all from one sample in a study of human T cells and chemical hapten exposure. MiXCR, applied by TCRdb to the RACE reads, yields one record per CDR3 protein. The repertoire holds about 360,000 distinct CDR3 sequences, with roughly 4.8% as singletons. The sample was whole blood, taken in connection with sensitization to the hapten diphenylcyclopropenone (DPC). The receptors were sampled from a woman aged 45 to 65 with alopecia areata. Some clones in this sample may be carry-over from other donors' samples. Both conserved end residues are trimmed from each CDR3.

>TRBV28|TRBJ1-5
ASSQGAGQPQH
>TRBV7-2|TRBJ2-5
ASSLVRQNQETQY
>TRBV28|TRBJ2-6
ASSFRWSSGANVLT
>TRBV29-1|TRBJ2-1
SVESWGLAGDEQF
>TRBV24-1|TRBJ2-1
ATSSSTATNGALYNEQF
>TRBV28|TRBJ1-3
ASSSLPGGNTIY
>TRBV19|TRBJ2-7
ASSNFDGTHEQY
>TRBV19|TRBJ1-4
ASSVNPGQTNEKLF
>TRBV12-3/TRBV12-4|TRBJ2-2
ASSPGQGGELF
>TRBV7-6|TRBJ2-7
ASSLIRDRFYEQY
>TRBV12-3/TRBV12-4|TRBJ2-1
ASQEPSSYNEQF
>TRBV4-2|TRBJ2-3
ASSQDMASATDTQY
>TRBV20-1|TRBJ2-1
SAREGSRSPSYNEQF
>TRBV3-1|TRBJ2-1
ASSTLAGGEQF
>TRBV12-3/TRBV12-4|TRBJ1-2
ASSALGTGSGYT
>TRBV29-1|TRBJ1-1
SVGKNTEAF
>TRBV7-9|TRBJ1-5
ASSQSGGLSNQPQH
>TRBV28|TRBJ2-7
ASRRKPYEQY
>TRBV4-2|TRBJ2-3
ASSQLTDTQY
>TRBV5-1|TRBJ1-1
ASSPTGINTEAF
>TRBV5-8|TRBJ1-2
ASSLGTGGSLNYGYT
>TRBV12-3/TRBV12-4|TRBJ2-3
ASSPLGSTDTQY
>TRBV9|TRBJ2-3
ASSVEGGAGSQDTQY
>TRBV7-3|TRBJ2-1
ASSGRLAHEQF
>TRBV29-1|TRBJ2-1
STKLAGVSNEQF
>TRBV10-3|TRBJ2-2
ATLPGLAGTGELF
>TRBV13|TRBJ1-1
ASSLVGDEAF
>TRBV4-1|TRBJ2-6
ASSQGSSSSGANVLT
>TRBV4-3|TRBJ2-3
ASSQEGGSDTQY
>TRBV20-1|TRBJ2-5
SATGLAEQETQY
>TRBV27|TRBJ1-6
ASCFLDSPLH
>TRBV24-1|TRBJ2-7
ATSGQGRSEQY
>TRBV11-2|TRBJ1-2
ASSLRGLSGYT
>TRBV29-1|TRBJ2-3
SVRLASADTQY
>TRBV10-2|TRBJ1-5
ASRGTGDTNQPQH
>TRBV15|TRBJ2-7
ATSPLRDSSYEQY
>TRBV6-5|TRBJ1-1
ASSLPAGGYTEAF
>TRBV29-1|TRBJ1-5
SVSPGADQPQH
>TRBV3-1|TRBJ2-5
ASSQDETQY
>TRBV20-1|TRBJ2-1
SARDPITSYNEQF
>TRBV6-2/TRBV6-3|TRBJ1-5
ASSYLPRAGRNQPQH
>TRBV19|TRBJ2-4
ASSMGGTNIQY
>TRBV9|TRBJ2-7
ASSPTVVSSYEQY
>TRBV5-1|TRBJ2-7
ASSFASGGYEQY
>TRBV24-1|TRBJ2-1
ATSEWRESYNEQF
>TRBV5-5|TRBJ2-1
ASRRQGISYNEQF
>TRBV7-2|TRBJ2-3
ASSLRTSGGALPTDTQY
>TRBV27|TRBJ2-6
ATFSRANVLT
>TRBV10-3|TRBJ2-1
ATMNLGLAEEQF
>TRBV7-8|TRBJ2-1
ASSPRSGGASYNEQF
>TRBV27|TRBJ2-5
ASSNRPGLARQETQY
>TRBV20-1|TRBJ1-2
SAMGQGDGYT
>TRBV3-1|TRBJ2-3
ASSHAGIGDTQY
>TRBV4-1|TRBJ2-7
ASSQDLGAGEQY
>TRBV15|TRBJ1-5
ATSRDGTENQPQH
>TRBV12-3/TRBV12-4|TRBJ2-2
ASSWTVHTGELF
>TRBV6-1|TRBJ2-7
ASNDRGLPLYEQY
>TRBV7-2|TRBJ2-3
ASSLDVTDTQY
>TRBV2|TRBJ1-1
ASSVRGGSEAF
>TRBV4-1|TRBJ1-5
ASSHDTGTQPQH